This T cell receptor beta chain stems from a study of blood T cell repertoires in COVID-19. Libraries were prepared by immunoSEQ multiplex PCR; TCRdb keeps only in-frame clonotypes and omits some of them. Of some 93,000 clones listed, about 88% are singletons. Per germline, CDR1 SNHLY and CDR2 FYNNEI. The germline V and J ends were trimmed by 3 bases and 4 bases, with 12 bases remaining between them. The CDR3 sequence is 14 residues long. The receptor's source is a man aged 55 to 70 with acute or convalescent COVID-19. V gene TRBV2 combines with J gene TRBJ1-2; D not certain. The sample comprised peripheral blood. Written as DNA, the CDR3 is TGTGCCAGCAGTGACCAGTCAGGTACCTATGGCTACACCTTC. Translation: CASSDQSGTYGYTF.